The next 14 T cell receptor beta chains were all read from a single sample in a study of blood T cell repertoires in COVID-19. Profiling relied on immunoSEQ multiplex PCR, and the TCRdb table lists in-frame clones only, not all of them. This table holds 200,000 to 300,000 clones, roughly 86% found once. The sample consisted of PBMCs or T cells enriched from blood (not recorded which). These TCRs come from a woman in her thirties or forties with acute COVID-19.

This rearrangement joins TRBV7-9 to TRBJ1-2, with D possibly TRBD1 on 5 matching bases. CDR1 is SEHNR, CDR2 FQNEAQ, per germline (reference sequence). The CDR3 runs to 15 residues. V was pared by 4 bases and J by 2 bases, with 14 bases between. Here the CDR3 DNA reads TGTGCCAGCAGCTACTCCGAGACAGCGAACTATGGCTACACCTTC. This gives the protein CASSYSETANYGYTF.

V usage is TRBV7-6 and J usage is TRBJ2-1, with 11 bases fitting TRBD2. Germline-derived CDR1 and CDR2 are SGHVS and FNYEAQ. The V and J ends lost 8 bases and 4 bases, in that order; junction bases with no gene match: 7. The CDR3 runs 15 residues. The CDR3 coding sequence is TGTGCCAGCTCGTATAGCGGGGGGGTTTACAATGAGCAGTTCTTC. This encodes CASSYSGGVYNEQFF.

The chain combines TRBV11-3 with TRBJ2-3; 9 nucleotides align to TRBD1. The V and J ends lost 5 bases and 1 base, in that order; junction bases with no gene match: 10. CDR1 is SGHNT, CDR2 YENEEA, per germline. The CDR3 loop spans 17 amino acids. The chain's CDR3 is CASSITRRTGGTDTQYF. The CDR3, as DNA: TGTGCCAGCAGCATAACGAGACGGACAGGGGGCACAGATACGCAGTATTTT.

CDR3 in amino acids: CAIRGTGEEQPQHF. Here the CDR3 DNA reads TGTGCCATCAGGGGGACAGGGGAAGAACAGCCCCAGCATTTT. The chain uses TRBV10-3 and TRBJ1-5; 10 bases agree with TRBD1. The trim removed 6 bases at V and 7 bases at J, leaving 6 bases unmatched. This CDR3 spans 14 amino acids. The germline gives CDR1 ENHRY, CDR2 SYGVKD.

The chain's CDR3 is CASSLGALNTEAFF. For the CDR3, the DNA is TGCGCCAGCAGCTTGGGGGCTTTGAACACTGAAGCTTTCTTT. The V and J genes are TRBV5-1 and TRBJ1-1, with D unclear. Germline CDR1 is SGHRS and CDR2 is YFSETQ. The CDR3 contains 14 residues. Trimming shortened V by 0 bases and J by 0 bases, and 6 bases separated the two germline ends.

The chain employs TRBV25-1 and TRBJ2-4; a possible D gene is TRBD1 (6 bases). Germline V gene sequence: CDR1 MGHDK, CDR2 SYGVNS. V lost 6 bases, J lost 1 base, and 10 bases lay in between. The CDR3 sequence is 14 residues long. CDR3 region: CASRSRGAKNIQYF. In DNA, the CDR3 is TGTGCCAGCAGGAGCAGGGGCGCCAAAAACATTCAGTACTTC.

The gene calls are TRBV6-5 and TRBJ1-1; perhaps TRBD1 as D (5 bases). Germline V gene lookup returns CDR1 MNHEY and CDR2 SVGAGI. V gave up 6 bases and J gave up 4 bases, with 15 bases separating them. The CDR3 covers 14 residues. The CDR3 sequence is CASRQDHLGTEAFF. For the CDR3, the DNA is TGTGCCAGCAGACAGGACCATTTGGGCACTGAAGCTTTCTTT.

This chain connects TRBV6-4 to TRBJ1-5; 7 nucleotides agree with TRBD1. Germline CDR1 is MRHNA and CDR2 is SNTAGT. The ends lost 8 bases at V and 0 bases at J; junction bases unmatched: 22. The CDR3 length is 20 residues. The chain's CDR3 is CASEPKGGQANLFSNQPQHF. The CDR3 DNA reads TGTGCCAGCGAGCCTAAGGGCGGACAGGCGAACCTCTTTAGCAATCAGCCCCAGCATTTT.

This clone was picked up a small number of times. The chain employs TRBV28 and TRBJ2-7, with 7 bases identical to TRBD1. Germline CDR1 MDHEN, CDR2 SYDVKM. V shed 9 bases and J 0 bases; nucleotides not matched to a gene: 11. This CDR3 is built from 15 residues. The CDR3 region has the DNA TGTGCCAGTAGGGACCCCGGGACAGACTCCTACGAGCAGTACTTC. Encoded protein: CASRDPGTDSYEQYF. Based on the CDR3 plus reference TRBV28 and TRBJ2-7, the full variable domain is DVKVTQSSRYLVKRTGEKVFLECVQDMDHENMFWYRQDPGLGLRLIYFSYDVKMKEKGDIPEGYSVSREKKERFSLILESASTNQTSMYLCASRDPGTDSYEQYFGPGTRLTVT.

The V and J genes are TRBV24-1 and TRBJ1-2; TRBD1 aligns across 7 bases. J lost 6 bases, V lost 3 bases, and 9 bases had no gene match. The germline CDR1 and CDR2 sequences are KGHDR and SFDVKD. CDR3 length: 15 amino acids. The CDR3: CATSDRQGDSNGYTF. CDR3 nucleotides: TGTGCCACCAGTGATCGCCAGGGGGATTCCAATGGCTACACCTTC.

Only one count was recorded for this clone. CDR3 nucleotides: TGTGCCAGTAGATCCGGGCAGGGGGTTCAAGAGACCCAGTACTTC. It encodes CASRSGQGVQETQYF. This rearrangement joins TRBV19 to TRBJ2-5; 7 nucleotides align to TRBD1. The ends lost 6 bases at V and 2 bases at J; junction bases unmatched: 9. CDR3 length: 15 amino acids. The germline gives CDR1 LNHDA, CDR2 SQIVND (reference sequence).

The rearrangement uses TRBV28 and TRBJ2-1; maybe TRBD1 (5 bases). The germline V and J ends were trimmed by 5 bases and 7 bases, with 18 bases remaining between them. The CDR3 has 15 residues. Germline assignment: CDR1 MDHEN and CDR2 SYDVKM. The CDR3 sequence: CASSAKDKMTNEQFF. CDR3 coding DNA: TGTGCCAGCAGTGCTAAGGACAAAATGACAAATGAGCAGTTCTTC.

This clone was recorded only once. The chain carries TRBV30 and TRBJ2-1; D remains unclear. The CDR3 sequence is 13 residues long. Trimming pared 0 bases from V and 4 bases from J, leaving 7 bases between. CDR1 is GTSNPN and CDR2 is SVGIG in the germline V gene (reference sequence). CDR3: CAWSVSVYNEQFF. CDR3 DNA: TGTGCCTGGAGTGTATCGGTATACAATGAGCAGTTCTTC.

The chain recombines TRBV6-1 with TRBJ2-7; no firm D call. The germline V and J ends were trimmed by 3 bases and 2 bases, with 11 bases remaining between them. The CDR3 is 14 residues long. Germline CDR1 MNHNS, CDR2 SASEGT. The CDR3 DNA is TGTGCCAGCAGTGATGGTCTAGTCGCCTACGAGCAGTACTTC. Translation gives CASSDGLVAYEQYF.